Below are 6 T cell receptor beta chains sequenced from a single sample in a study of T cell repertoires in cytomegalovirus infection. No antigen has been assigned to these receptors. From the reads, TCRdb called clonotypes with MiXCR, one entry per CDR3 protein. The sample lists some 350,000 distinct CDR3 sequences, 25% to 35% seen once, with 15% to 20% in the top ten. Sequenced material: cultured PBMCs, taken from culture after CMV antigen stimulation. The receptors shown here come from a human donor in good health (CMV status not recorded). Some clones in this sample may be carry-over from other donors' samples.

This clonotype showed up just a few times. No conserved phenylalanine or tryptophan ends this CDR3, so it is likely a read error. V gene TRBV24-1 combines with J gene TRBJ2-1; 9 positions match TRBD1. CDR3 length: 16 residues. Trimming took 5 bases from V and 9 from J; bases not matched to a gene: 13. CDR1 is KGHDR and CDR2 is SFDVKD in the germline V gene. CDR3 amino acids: CATSAWGQGSGGEQFL. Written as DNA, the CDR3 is TGTGCCACCAGTGCGTGGGGACAGGGATCTGGGGGTGAGCAGTTCTTG.

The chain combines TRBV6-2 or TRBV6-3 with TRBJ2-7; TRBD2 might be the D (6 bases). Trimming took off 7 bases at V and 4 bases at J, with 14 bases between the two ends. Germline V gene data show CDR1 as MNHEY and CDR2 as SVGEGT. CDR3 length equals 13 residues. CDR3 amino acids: CASTHPGVYEQYF. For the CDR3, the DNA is TGTGCCAGCACTCACCCGGGGGTTTACGAGCAGTACTTC.

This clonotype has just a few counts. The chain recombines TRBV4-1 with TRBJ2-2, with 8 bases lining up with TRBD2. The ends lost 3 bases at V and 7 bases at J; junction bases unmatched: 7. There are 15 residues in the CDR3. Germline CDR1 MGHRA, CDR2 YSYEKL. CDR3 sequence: CASSHGSGMIGELFF. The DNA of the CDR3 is TGCGCCAGCAGCCACGGTAGCGGGATGATCGGGGAGCTGTTTTTT.

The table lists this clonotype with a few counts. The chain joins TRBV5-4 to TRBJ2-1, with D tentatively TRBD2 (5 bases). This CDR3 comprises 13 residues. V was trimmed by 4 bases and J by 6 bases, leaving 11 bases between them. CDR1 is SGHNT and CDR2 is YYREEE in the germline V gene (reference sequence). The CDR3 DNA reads TGTGCCAGCAGCCCCGGACTTTCCAATGAGCAGTTCTTC. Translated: CASSPGLSNEQFF.

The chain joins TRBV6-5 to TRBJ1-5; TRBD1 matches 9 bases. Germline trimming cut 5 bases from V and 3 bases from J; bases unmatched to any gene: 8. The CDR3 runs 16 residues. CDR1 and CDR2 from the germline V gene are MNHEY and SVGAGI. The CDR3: CASSRQGGATNQPQHF. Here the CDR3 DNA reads TGTGCCAGCAGTCGACAGGGGGGGGCGACCAATCAGCCCCAGCATTTT.

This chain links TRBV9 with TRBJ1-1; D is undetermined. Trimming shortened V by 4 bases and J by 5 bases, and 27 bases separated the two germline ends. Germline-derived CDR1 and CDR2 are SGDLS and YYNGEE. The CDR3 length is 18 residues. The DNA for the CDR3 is TGTGCCAGCAGCTCTCACTCGGGCCTACTTCGGTTGGGAACTGAAGCTTTCTTT. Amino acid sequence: CASSSHSGLLRLGTEAFF.